This T cell receptor (beta chain) originates from a study of T cells and Merkel cell carcinoma outcomes. Overall study results and limits: Repertoire plus T-cell density reportedly predicted Merkel cell carcinoma outcomes.

Generated by immunoSEQ multiplex PCR, the TCRdb table keeps only in-frame clones and is missing some. The data contain 15,000 to 19,000 clones, 85% to 90% of them seen just once; the ten biggest clones take up around 8%. Remarks on this clone: The antigen remains unidentified.

Germline V gene lookup returns CDR1 SGDLS and CDR2 YYNGEE. The CDR3 spans 15 residues. V lost 0 bases and J lost 9, with 16 bases in between. The specimen was tumor tissue from Merkel cell carcinoma. V is TRBV9 and J is TRBJ2-1; D ambiguous. The clonotype comes from a human donor with Merkel cell carcinoma. As DNA, the CDR3 is TGTGCCAGCAGCGTAGCTTGGGGTCCCAAGACTGAGCAGTTCTTC. As protein: CASSVAWGPKTEQFF.